These 6 T cell receptor beta chains came from one sample sequenced in a study of Ad26.COV2.S vaccination and SARS-CoV-2 variants. Measured with immunoSEQ multiplex PCR; TCRdb has only the in-frame clones, and not every one. The sample carries around 340,000 clones, 80% to 90% recorded once. Treatment noted: roughly 18 received Ad26.COV2.S at low or high dose, single or two shots; several received placebo; per-sample allocation not given. The study sampled participants on day 63 after the first vaccine or placebo injection. This material consisted of peripheral blood, taken in a trial of Ad26.COV2.S vaccine versus placebo. The receptors stem from a person aged 18-60 years who received the Ad26.COV2.S COVID-19 vaccine or a placebo.

V gene TRBV27 combines with J gene TRBJ2-7; 8 bases fit TRBD2. Germline V gene data show CDR1 as MNHEY and CDR2 as SMNVEV (reference sequence). The CDR3 covers 15 residues. The V segment lost 3 bases and the J segment 3 bases; nucleotides outside the gene matches: 7. In nucleotides, the CDR3 is TGTGCCAGCAGTTTTGGTAGCGGGATCCACTACGAGCAGTACTTC. It specifies CASSFGSGIHYEQYF.

The CDR3 region has the DNA TGCGCCAGCAGCAAACTAGCGGGGGCGGATACGCAGTATTTT. The encoded protein is CASSKLAGADTQYF. V and J are TRBV5-1 and TRBJ2-3; TRBD2 matches at 11 bases. Germline V gives CDR1 SGHRS, CDR2 YFSETQ. The ends lost 4 bases at V and 6 bases at J; junction bases unmatched: 4. The CDR3 spans 14 residues.

This chain joins TRBV7-2 and TRBJ2-7, with D uncertain. Trimming removed 3 bases at V and 0 bases at J, with 9 bases between. Germline V gene sequence: CDR1 SGHTA, CDR2 FQGNSA. The CDR3 runs 14 residues. CDR3 sequence reads: CASSFSSSSYEQYF. The CDR3 nucleotides are TGTGCCAGCAGCTTTAGCAGTAGCTCCTACGAGCAGTACTTC.

This chain links TRBV10-2 with TRBJ1-5; tentative D call: TRBD1 (6 bases). The germline gives CDR1 WSHSY, CDR2 SAAADI. The V and J ends lost 0 bases and 2 bases respectively, with 14 bases between them. There are 17 residues in the CDR3. The CDR3 DNA is TGCGCCAGCAGTGAGTCGTGGGACAAAGGGGGCAATCAGCCCCAGCATTTT. This codes for CASSESWDKGGNQPQHF.

The rearrangement uses TRBV7-8 and TRBJ1-1, with D hard to call. This CDR3 spans 18 amino acids. V was pared by 1 base and J by 0 bases, with 18 bases between. Germline lookup yields CDR1 SGHVS and CDR2 FQNEAQ. The CDR3 coding sequence is TGTGCCAGCAGCTTAGTCCAGACCCGACACTTGATGAACACTGAAGCTTTCTTT. Its protein product is CASSLVQTRHLMNTEAFF. Full variable domain (remainder filled in from reference TRBV7-8 and TRBJ1-1): GAGVSQSPRYKVAKRGQDVALRCDPISGHVSLFWYQQALGQGPEFLTYFQNEAQLDKSGLPSDRFFAERPEGSVSTLKIQRTQQEDSAVYLCASSLVQTRHLMNTEAFFGQGTRLTVV.

This chain joins TRBV9 and TRBJ2-7; D gene ambiguous. Germline CDR1 reads SGDLS; CDR2 reads YYNGEE. The CDR3 has 16 residues. Trimming cost V 0 bases and J 2 bases, with 15 bases left between them. DNA for the CDR3: TGTGCCAGCAGCGTAGAGTGCTGGGGATGGGCCTACGAGCAGTACTTC. Protein product: CASSVECWGWAYEQYF.